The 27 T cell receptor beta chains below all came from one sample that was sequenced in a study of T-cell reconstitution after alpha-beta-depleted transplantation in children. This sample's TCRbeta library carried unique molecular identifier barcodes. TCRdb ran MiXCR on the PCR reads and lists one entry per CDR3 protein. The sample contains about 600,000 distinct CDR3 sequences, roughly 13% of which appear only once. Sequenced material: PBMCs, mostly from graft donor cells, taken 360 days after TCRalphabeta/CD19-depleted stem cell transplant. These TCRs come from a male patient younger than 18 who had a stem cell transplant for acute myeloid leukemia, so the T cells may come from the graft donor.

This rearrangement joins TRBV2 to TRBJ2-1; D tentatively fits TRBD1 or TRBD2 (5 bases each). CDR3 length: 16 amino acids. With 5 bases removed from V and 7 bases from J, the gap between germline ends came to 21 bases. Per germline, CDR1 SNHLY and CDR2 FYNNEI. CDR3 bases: TGTGCCAGCAGTCCTCAGGTGGGACGCAAAATTAATGAGCAGTTCTTC. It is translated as CASSPQVGRKINEQFF.

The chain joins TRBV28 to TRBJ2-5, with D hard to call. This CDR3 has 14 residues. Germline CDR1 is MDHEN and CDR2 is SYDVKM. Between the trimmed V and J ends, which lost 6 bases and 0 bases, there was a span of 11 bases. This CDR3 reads CASSPSLYQETQYF. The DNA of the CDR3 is TGTGCCAGCAGCCCCAGCTTGTACCAAGAGACCCAGTACTTC.

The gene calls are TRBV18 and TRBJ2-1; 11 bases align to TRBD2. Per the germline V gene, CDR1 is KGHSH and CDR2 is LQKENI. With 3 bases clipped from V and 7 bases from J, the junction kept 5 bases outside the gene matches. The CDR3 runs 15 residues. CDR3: CASSPPGLAANEQFF. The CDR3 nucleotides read TGTGCCAGCTCACCCCCGGGACTAGCGGCGAATGAGCAGTTCTTC.

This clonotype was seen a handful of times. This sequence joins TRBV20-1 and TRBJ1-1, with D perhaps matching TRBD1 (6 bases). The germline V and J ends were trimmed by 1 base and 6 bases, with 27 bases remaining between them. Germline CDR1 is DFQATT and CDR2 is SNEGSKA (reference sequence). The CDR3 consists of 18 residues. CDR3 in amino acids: CSARASKGGVDFVAEAFF. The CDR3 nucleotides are TGCAGTGCTAGAGCTTCTAAGGGGGGGGTGGATTTCGTGGCTGAAGCTTTCTTT.

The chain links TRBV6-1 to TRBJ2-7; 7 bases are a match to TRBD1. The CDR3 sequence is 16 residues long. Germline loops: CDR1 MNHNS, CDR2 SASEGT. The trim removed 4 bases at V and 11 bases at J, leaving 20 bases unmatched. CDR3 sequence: CASSALWVTQTGSKYF. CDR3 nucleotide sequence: TGTGCCAGCAGTGCCCTTTGGGTAACCCAGACAGGGAGCAAGTACTTC.

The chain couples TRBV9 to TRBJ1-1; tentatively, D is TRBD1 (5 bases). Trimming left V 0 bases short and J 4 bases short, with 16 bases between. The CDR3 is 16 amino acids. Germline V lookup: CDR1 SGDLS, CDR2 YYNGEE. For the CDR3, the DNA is TGTGCCAGCAGCGTAGTGACGGGACGCCTAACCACTGAAGCTTTCTTT. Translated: CASSVVTGRLTTEAFF. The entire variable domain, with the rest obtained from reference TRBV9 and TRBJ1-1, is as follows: DSGVTQTPKHLITATGQRVTLRCSPRSGDLSVYWYQQSLDQGLQFLIQYYNGEERAKGNILERFSAQQFPDLHSELNLSSLELGDSALYFCASSVVTGRLTTEAFFGQGTRLTVV.

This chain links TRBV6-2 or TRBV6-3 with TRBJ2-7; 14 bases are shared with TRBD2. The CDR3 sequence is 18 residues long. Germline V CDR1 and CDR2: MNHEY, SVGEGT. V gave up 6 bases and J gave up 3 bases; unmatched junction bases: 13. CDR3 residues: CASSQPGLAGVGRYEQYF. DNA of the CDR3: TGTGCCAGCAGCCAACCGGGACTAGCGGGAGTTGGTCGCTACGAGCAGTACTTC.

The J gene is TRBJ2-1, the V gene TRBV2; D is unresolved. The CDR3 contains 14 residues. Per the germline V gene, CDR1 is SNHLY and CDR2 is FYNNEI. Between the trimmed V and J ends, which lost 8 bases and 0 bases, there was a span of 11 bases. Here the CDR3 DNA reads TGTGCCAGCTCCAGACTGAGCTCCTACAATGAGCAGTTCTTC. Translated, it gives CASSRLSSYNEQFF. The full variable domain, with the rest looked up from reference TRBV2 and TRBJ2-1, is EPEVTQTPSHQVTQMGQEVILRCVPISNHLYFYWYRQILGQKVEFLVSFYNNEISEKSEIFDDQFSVERPDGSNFTLKIRSTKLEDSAMYFCASSRLSSYNEQFFGPGTRLTVL.

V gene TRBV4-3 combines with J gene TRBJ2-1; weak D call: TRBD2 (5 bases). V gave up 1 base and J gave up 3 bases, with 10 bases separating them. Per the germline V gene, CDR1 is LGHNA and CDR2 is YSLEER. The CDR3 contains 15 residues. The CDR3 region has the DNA TGCGCCAGCAGCCAAGGAGGGCTTTACTACAATGAGCAGTTCTTC. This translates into CASSQGGLYYNEQFF.

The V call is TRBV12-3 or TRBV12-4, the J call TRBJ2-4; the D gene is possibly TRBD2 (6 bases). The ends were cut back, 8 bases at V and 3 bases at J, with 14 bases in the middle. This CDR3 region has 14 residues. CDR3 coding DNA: TGTGCCAGCTCGCGGGGAGACAGCAAAAACATTCAGTACTTC. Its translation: CASSRGDSKNIQYF.

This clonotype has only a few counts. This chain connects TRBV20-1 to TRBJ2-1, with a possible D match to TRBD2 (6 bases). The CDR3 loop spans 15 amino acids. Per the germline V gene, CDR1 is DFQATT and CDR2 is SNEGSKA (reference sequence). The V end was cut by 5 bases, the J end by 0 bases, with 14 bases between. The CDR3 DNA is TGCAGTGCTGATCGGACTACCGTCTCCTACAATGAGCAGTTCTTC. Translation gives CSADRTTVSYNEQFF.

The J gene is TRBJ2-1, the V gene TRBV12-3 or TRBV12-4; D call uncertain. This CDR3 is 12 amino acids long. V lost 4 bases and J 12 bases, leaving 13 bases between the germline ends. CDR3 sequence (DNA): TGTGCCAGCAGTTCCTCCCATAGATGGCAGTTCTTC. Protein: CASSSSHRWQFF.

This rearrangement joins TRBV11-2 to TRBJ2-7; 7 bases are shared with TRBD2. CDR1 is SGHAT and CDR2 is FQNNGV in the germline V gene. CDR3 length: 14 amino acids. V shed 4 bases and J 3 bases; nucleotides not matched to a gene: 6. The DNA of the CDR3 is TGTGCCAGCAGCTCCCGGGGGGTAGACTACGAGCAGTACTTC. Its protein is CASSSRGVDYEQYF.

In nucleotides, the CDR3 is TGTGCCAGCAGTTCCGGGACAGGGGAATCACCCCTCCACTTT. This gives the protein CASSSGTGESPLHF. The V call is TRBV11-1, the J call TRBJ1-6, with 10 positions matching TRBD1. The CDR3 has 14 amino acids. J gave up 10 bases and V 6 bases, and 6 bases lay outside the gene matches. CDR1 and CDR2 from the germline V gene are SGHAT and FQDESV (reference sequence).

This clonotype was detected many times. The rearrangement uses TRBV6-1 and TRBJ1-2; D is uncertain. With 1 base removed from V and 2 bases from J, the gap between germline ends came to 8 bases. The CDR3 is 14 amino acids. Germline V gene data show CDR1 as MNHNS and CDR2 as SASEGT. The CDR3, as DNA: TGTGCCAGCAGTGAAGATTTAGGGAACTATGGCTACACCTTC. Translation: CASSEDLGNYGYTF.

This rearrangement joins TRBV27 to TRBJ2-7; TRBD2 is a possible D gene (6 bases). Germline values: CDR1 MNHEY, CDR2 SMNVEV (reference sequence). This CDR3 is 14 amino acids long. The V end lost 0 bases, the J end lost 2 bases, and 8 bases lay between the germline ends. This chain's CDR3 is CASSLSEGPYEQYF. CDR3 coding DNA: TGTGCCAGCAGTTTATCGGAGGGCCCCTACGAGCAGTACTTC.

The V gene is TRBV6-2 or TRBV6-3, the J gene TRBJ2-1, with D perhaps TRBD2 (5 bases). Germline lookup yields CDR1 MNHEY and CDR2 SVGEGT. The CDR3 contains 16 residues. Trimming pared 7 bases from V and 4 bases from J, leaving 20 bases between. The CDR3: CASTINERSVYNEQFF. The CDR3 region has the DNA TGTGCCAGCACCATAAACGAGCGGTCGGTATACAATGAGCAGTTCTTC.

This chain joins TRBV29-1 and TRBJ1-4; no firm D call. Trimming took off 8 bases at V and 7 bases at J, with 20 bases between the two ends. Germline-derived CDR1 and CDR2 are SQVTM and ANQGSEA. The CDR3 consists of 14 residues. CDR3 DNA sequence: TGCAGCACATCCGGTCAGGACGGCGGTGAAAAACTGTTTTTT. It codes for CSTSGQDGGEKLFF.

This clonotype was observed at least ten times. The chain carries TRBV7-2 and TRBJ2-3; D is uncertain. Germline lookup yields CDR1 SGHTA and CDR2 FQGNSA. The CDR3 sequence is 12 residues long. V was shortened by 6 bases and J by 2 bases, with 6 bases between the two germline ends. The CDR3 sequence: CASRWVTDTQYF. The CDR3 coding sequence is TGTGCCAGCAGATGGGTCACAGATACGCAGTATTTT.

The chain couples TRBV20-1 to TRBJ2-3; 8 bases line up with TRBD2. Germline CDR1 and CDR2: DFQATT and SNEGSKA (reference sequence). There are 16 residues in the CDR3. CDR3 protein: CSVGGLGSGSGDTQYF. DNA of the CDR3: TGCAGCGTAGGAGGTTTGGGGAGCGGGAGTGGGGATACGCAGTATTTT.

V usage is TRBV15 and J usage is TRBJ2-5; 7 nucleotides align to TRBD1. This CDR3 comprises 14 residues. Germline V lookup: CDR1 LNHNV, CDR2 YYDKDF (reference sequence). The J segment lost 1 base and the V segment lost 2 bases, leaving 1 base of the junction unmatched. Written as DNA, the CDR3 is TGTGCCACCAGCAGACGACAGGGCCAAGAGACCCAGTACTTC. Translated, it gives CATSRRQGQETQYF.

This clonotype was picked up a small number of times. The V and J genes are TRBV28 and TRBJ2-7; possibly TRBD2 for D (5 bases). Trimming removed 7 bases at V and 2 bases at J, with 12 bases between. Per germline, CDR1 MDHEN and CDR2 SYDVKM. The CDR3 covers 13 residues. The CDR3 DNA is TGTGCCAGCACGTCGGGATTACCCTACGAGCAGTACTTC. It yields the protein CASTSGLPYEQYF.

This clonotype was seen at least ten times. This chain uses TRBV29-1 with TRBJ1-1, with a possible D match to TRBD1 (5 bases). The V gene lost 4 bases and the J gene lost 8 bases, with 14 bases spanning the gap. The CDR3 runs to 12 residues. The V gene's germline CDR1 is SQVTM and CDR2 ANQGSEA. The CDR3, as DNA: TGCAGCGTTGTAGCAGCCTACAGGGAAGCTTTCTTT. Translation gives CSVVAAYREAFF. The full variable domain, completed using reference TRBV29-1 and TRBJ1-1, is SAVISQKPSRDICQRGTSLTIQCQVDSQVTMMFWYRQQPGQSLTLIATANQGSEATYESGFVIDKFPISRPNLTFSTLTVSNMSPEDSSIYLCSVVAAYREAFFGQGTRLTVV.

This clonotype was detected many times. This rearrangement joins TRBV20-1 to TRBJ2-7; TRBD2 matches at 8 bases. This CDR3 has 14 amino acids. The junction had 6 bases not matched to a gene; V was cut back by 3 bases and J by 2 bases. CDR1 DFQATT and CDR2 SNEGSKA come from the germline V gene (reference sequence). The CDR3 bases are TGCAGTGCTAGCCGCGTAGCGGGGACCTACGAGCAGTACTTC. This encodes CSASRVAGTYEQYF.

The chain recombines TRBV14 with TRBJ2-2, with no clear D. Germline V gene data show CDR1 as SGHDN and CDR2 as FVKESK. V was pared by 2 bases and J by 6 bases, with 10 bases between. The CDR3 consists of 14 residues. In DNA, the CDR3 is TGTGCCAGCAGCCAAAAGATGGTTTCCGGGGAGCTGTTTTTT. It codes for CASSQKMVSGELFF.

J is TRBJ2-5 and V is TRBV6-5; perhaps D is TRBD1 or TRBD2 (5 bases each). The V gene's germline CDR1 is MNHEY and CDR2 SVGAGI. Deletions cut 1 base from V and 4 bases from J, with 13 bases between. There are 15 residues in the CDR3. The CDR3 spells CASSYLGRNGETQYF. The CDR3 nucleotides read TGTGCCAGCAGTTACTTGGGACGAAATGGAGAGACCCAGTACTTC.

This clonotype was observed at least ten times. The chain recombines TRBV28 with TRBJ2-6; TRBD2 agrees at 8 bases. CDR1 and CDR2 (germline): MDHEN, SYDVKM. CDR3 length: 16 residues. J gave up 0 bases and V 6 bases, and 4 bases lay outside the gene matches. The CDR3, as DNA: TGTGCCAGCAGCCCCGGGACTAGCTCTGGGGCCAACGTCCTGACTTTC. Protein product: CASSPGTSSGANVLTF.